The 15 T cell receptor beta chains listed next were all sequenced from one sample in a study of blood T cells in healthy people across ages (dated by TCRdb to the mid-2010s). Library creation used 5' RACE. The listed sequencing device is Illumina HiSeq 2500. A second about 7 to 11 cycle PCR used a sample-barcoded 5' primer and a J-beta primer mix. In-frame beta chains were kept once TCRdb had trimmed the public reads at Q25 with fastp and called clones with MiXCR. Rows with one shared CDR3 protein collapse into an entry with the most common genes and DNA. The sample contains under 850,000 distinct CDR3 sequences, roughly 40% of them found a single time. 10% to 15% of the sample belongs to the ten largest clones. The specimen sequenced was blood. These receptors all come from a man between 18 and 35 years old in good health.

Many counts were recorded for this clonotype. The chain joins TRBV6-5 to TRBJ2-3; TRBD2 aligns across 10 bases. The CDR3 is 16 residues long. Trimming at V came to 6 bases and at J to 3 bases, leaving 9 bases not matched to a gene. Germline assignment: CDR1 MNHEY and CDR2 SVGAGI. CDR3 in amino acids: CASRPQAGGRTDTQYF. In DNA form, the CDR3 reads TGTGCCAGCAGGCCACAAGCGGGGGGGAGGACAGATACGCAGTATTTT.

This clonotype was found a few times. J is TRBJ1-4 and V is TRBV9, with D hard to call. The ends were cut back, 0 bases at V and 10 bases at J, with 19 bases in the middle. Germline CDR1 reads SGDLS; CDR2 reads YYNGEE. This CDR3 spans 16 amino acids. CDR3 amino acids: CASSVGSIAHSGKLFF. The CDR3 nucleotides read TGTGCCAGCAGCGTAGGATCAATCGCCCACTCAGGAAAACTGTTTTTT.

This rearrangement joins TRBV24-1 to TRBJ2-6; unclear D gene. The CDR3 has 13 residues. V was clipped by 4 bases and J by 4 bases, with 4 bases between them. Germline assignment: CDR1 KGHDR and CDR2 SFDVKD. The CDR3, as DNA: TGTGCCACCAGTGAGTCGGGGGCCAACGTCCTGACTTTC. It translates to CATSESGANVLTF.

This clonotype was detected many times. V and J are TRBV7-3 and TRBJ2-7, with 9 bases aligning to TRBD1. The germline gives CDR1 SGHTA, CDR2 FQGTGA. The CDR3 contains 16 residues. V dropped 6 bases and J dropped 5; count of bases not matched to a gene: 14. The CDR3 loop reads CASSLSGGQGTHEQYF. The DNA for the CDR3 is TGTGCCAGCAGTTTGTCAGGGGGACAGGGAACCCACGAGCAGTACTTC.

This clonotype was recorded a few times. The chain recombines TRBV15 with TRBJ1-2; no definite D call. V dropped 5 bases and J dropped 8 bases, with 15 bases sitting between them. CDR3 length: 13 amino acids. Germline values: CDR1 LNHNV, CDR2 YYDKDF (reference sequence). CDR3 DNA: TGTGCCACCAGCTCAGACTGGACTATAGGCTACACCTTC. Translated, it gives CATSSDWTIGYTF.

V gene TRBV30 combines with J gene TRBJ2-1; 16 bases fit TRBD2. Trimming took 0 bases from V and 8 from J; bases not matched to a gene: 10. Germline CDR1 and CDR2: GTSNPN and SVGIG (reference sequence). The CDR3 runs 18 residues. The CDR3 loop reads CAWSVTPGLAGGPHEQFF. The CDR3 DNA reads TGTGCCTGGAGTGTAACCCCGGGACTAGCGGGGGGGCCCCATGAGCAGTTCTTC.

The table lists this clonotype with a few counts. This chain connects TRBV24-1 to TRBJ2-5, with 7 bases matching TRBD1. The CDR3 totals 12 residues. With V trimmed by 7 bases and J by 7 bases, 5 bases remained unmatched. Germline assignment: CDR1 KGHDR and CDR2 SFDVKD. The CDR3 loop is CATRGQDGTQYF. DNA of the CDR3: TGTGCCACCAGAGGACAGGACGGGACCCAGTACTTC.

This chain joins TRBV10-3 and TRBJ1-4, with D maybe TRBD1 (5 bases). The CDR3 extends over 15 amino acids. Per germline, CDR1 ENHRY and CDR2 SYGVKD. Trimming left V 4 bases short and J 8 bases short, with 17 bases between. CDR3 nucleotide sequence: TGTGCCATCAGTGCAAAGGCAGGGCGGAACGAAAAACTGTTTTTT. It encodes CAISAKAGRNEKLFF.

The V call is TRBV4-1, the J call TRBJ1-2, with 10 bases fitting TRBD1. The CDR3 covers 16 residues. V lost 3 bases, J lost 7 bases, and 11 bases stayed unmatched. Germline values: CDR1 MGHRA, CDR2 YSYEKL. In DNA, the CDR3 is TGCGCCAGCAGCCACGATGGACAGGGGGTTTCGGTTGGCTACACCTTC. This sequence encodes CASSHDGQGVSVGYTF.

V and J are TRBV11-1 and TRBJ2-1; 7 positions match TRBD2. With V trimmed by 1 base and J by 2 bases, 11 bases remained unmatched. The germline gives CDR1 SGHAT, CDR2 FQDESV (reference sequence). This CDR3 is 18 amino acids long. Written as DNA, the CDR3 is TGTGCCAGCAGCTTAGAAGCTCCGGGAGGTGCACCCTACAATGAGCAGTTCTTC. This gives the protein CASSLEAPGGAPYNEQFF.

In this sample, this clonotype turned up a few times. The rearrangement joins TRBV12-3 or TRBV12-4 to TRBJ1-6; D is possibly TRBD1 (5 bases). There are 13 residues in the CDR3. Trimming pared 4 bases from V and 10 bases from J, leaving 11 bases between. CDR3 sequence reads: CASSSGGGSPLHF. For the CDR3, the DNA is TGTGCCAGCAGTTCGGGGGGAGGGTCACCCCTCCACTTT.

V usage is TRBV7-2 and J usage is TRBJ2-5, with a tentative D call TRBD2 (6 bases). The J call may be mistaken, given a closer DNA end match to TRBJ2-7. The germline gives CDR1 SGHTA, CDR2 FQGNSA. This CDR3 comprises 14 residues. The CDR3 is CAWSQDGGPYEQYF. DNA of the CDR3: TGTGCCTGGAGTCAGGACGGGGGACCCTACGAGCAGTACTTC.

This clonotype was detected only a few times. The rearrangement uses TRBV2 and TRBJ2-7; D perhaps matches TRBD1 (6 bases). Germline assignment: CDR1 SNHLY and CDR2 FYNNEI. The CDR3 has 14 amino acids. Trimming took 8 bases from V and 3 from J, leaving 17 bases between them. CDR3 residues: CASCCLDRGYEQYF. The CDR3 region has the DNA TGTGCCAGCTGTTGTCTGGACAGAGGCTACGAGCAGTACTTC.

This clonotype has a count of ten or more. The chain is built from TRBV29-1 and TRBJ1-2; D call uncertain. The CDR3 spans 12 residues. Germline values: CDR1 SQVTM, CDR2 ANQGSEA. V was shortened by 4 bases and J by 2 bases, with 8 bases between the two germline ends. The chain's CDR3 is CSVVYGNYGYTF. The CDR3 bases are TGCAGCGTTGTTTACGGAAACTATGGCTACACCTTC. Based on the CDR3 plus reference TRBV29-1 and TRBJ1-2, the full variable domain is SAVISQKPSRDICQRGTSLTIQCQVDSQVTMMFWYRQQPGQSLTLIATANQGSEATYESGFVIDKFPISRPNLTFSTLTVSNMSPEDSSIYLCSVVYGNYGYTFGSGTRLTVV.

The chain employs TRBV6-2 or TRBV6-3 and TRBJ2-1; 11 positions agree with TRBD2. The germline V gene encodes CDR1 MNHEY and CDR2 SVGEGT. V was pared by 7 bases and J by 9 bases, with 8 bases of the junction left unmatched. The length of the CDR3 is 14 residues. This chain's CDR3 is CASIGSGGATEQFF. The CDR3 region has the DNA TGTGCCAGCATAGGTAGCGGGGGGGCGACTGAGCAGTTCTTC.